The 5 T cell receptor beta chains reported below all come from one sample, sequenced in a study of T-cell reconstitution after alpha-beta-depleted transplantation in children. Unique molecular identifiers were incorporated when the TCRbeta library was constructed. TCRdb called the PCR reads again in MiXCR, with one record for every CDR3 protein. The sample has roughly 500,000 distinct CDR3 sequences; around a third are singletons. The sample was PBMCs from the stem cell graft donor, taken from the stem cell graft. These receptors all stem from a human donor who donated a stem cell graft to a child with aplastic anemia.

This clonotype was counted a few times. V gene TRBV7-2 combines with J gene TRBJ2-3; D perhaps matches TRBD1 (5 bases). The CDR3 extends over 15 amino acids. Trimming left V 7 bases short and J 6 bases short, with 20 bases between. In germline, CDR1 is SGHTA, CDR2 FQGNSA. CDR3: CASTRERAGLDTQYF. CDR3 nucleotides: TGTGCCAGCACCAGAGAAAGGGCAGGGTTGGATACGCAGTATTTT.

The rearrangement uses TRBV6-5 and TRBJ2-3; tentatively, D is TRBD1 (6 bases). V lost 0 bases and J lost 6, with 16 bases in between. Germline CDR1 is MNHEY and CDR2 is SVGAGI. This CDR3 has 16 amino acids. Here the CDR3 reads CASSYSTGHGVDTQYF. The DNA for the CDR3 is TGTGCCAGCAGTTACTCGACAGGTCATGGGGTGGATACGCAGTATTTT.

The V and J genes are TRBV19 and TRBJ1-2; the D is unclear. V was pared by 3 bases and J by 4 bases, with 18 bases between. The CDR3 has 16 amino acids. Germline CDR1 is LNHDA and CDR2 is SQIVND (reference sequence). CDR3 sequence reads: CASSIQPYSEGYGYTF. CDR3 nucleotide sequence: TGTGCCAGTAGTATCCAGCCGTATAGCGAAGGCTATGGCTACACCTTC.

The sample holds a few counts of this clonotype. The rearrangement uses TRBV24-1 and TRBJ1-1, with unresolved D. The CDR3 has 11 amino acids. Per germline, CDR1 KGHDR and CDR2 SFDVKD. The germline V and J ends were trimmed by 6 bases and 5 bases, with 6 bases remaining between them. This CDR3 is CATSLGTEAFF. The CDR3, as DNA: TGTGCCACCAGTCTAGGAACTGAAGCTTTCTTT.

This clonotype came up a few times. The chain joins TRBV12-3 or TRBV12-4 to TRBJ1-2, with no clear D. The V end lost 5 bases, the J end lost 2 bases, and 12 bases lay between the germline ends. The CDR3 runs to 14 residues. The CDR3 DNA is TGTGCCAGCAGTCCCCAGATATCGAACTATGGCTACACCTTC. Translation gives CASSPQISNYGYTF.